These 21 T cell receptor beta chains were all obtained from the same sample, sequenced in a study of beta chain features in type 1 diabetes. Sequenced material consisted of expressed TCRB transcripts (all of the isolated RNA was reverse transcribed). Profiling relied on immunoSEQ multiplex PCR, and the TCRdb table lists in-frame clones only, not all of them. Of over 65,000 clones detected, roughly 30% appear once; the ten largest clones hold roughly 0.45%. The specimen was stem cell memory CD4+ T cells from blood. Receptors originate from a young woman in good health.

This clone was counted only a few times. The V and J genes are TRBV2 and TRBJ1-2; 7 bases align to TRBD1. The CDR3 has 12 amino acids. V shed 6 bases, J shed 8 bases, and the junction held 6 bases outside the gene matches. Germline-derived CDR1 and CDR2 are SNHLY and FYNNEI. This CDR3 reads CASSDRDGGYTF. As DNA, the CDR3 is TGTGCCAGCAGCGACAGGGATGGGGGCTACACCTTC.

This clone was recorded once. The V and J genes are TRBV7-2 and TRBJ1-5, with 9 positions matching TRBD1. Germline values: CDR1 SGHTA, CDR2 FQGNSA. The V and J ends lost 4 bases and 7 bases, in that order; junction bases with no gene match: 2. The CDR3 has 13 residues. The CDR3 sequence: CASSSGQGQPQHF. Here the CDR3 DNA reads TGTGCCAGCAGCTCGGGACAGGGACAGCCCCAGCATTTT.

This clone has more than one count but fewer than ten. This sequence joins TRBV7-8 and TRBJ2-7; 10 nucleotides align to TRBD1. Per germline, CDR1 SGHVS and CDR2 FQNEAQ. The CDR3 runs to 15 residues. V lost 1 base to trimming and J lost 5 bases; unmatched junction nucleotides: 5. The CDR3 loop reads CASSLGRDRGHEQYF. The CDR3 nucleotides are TGTGCCAGCAGCTTAGGTAGGGACAGGGGTCACGAGCAGTACTTC.

This clone is a singleton in its sample. CDR3 DNA sequence: TGTGCCAGCAGTTACAGATTGGACAGCTACGAGCAGTACTTC. Its translation: CASSYRLDSYEQYF. This sequence joins TRBV6-6 and TRBJ2-7, with D perhaps matching TRBD1 (6 bases). This CDR3 contains 14 residues. CDR1 is MNHNY, CDR2 SVGAGI, per germline (reference sequence). V was clipped by 2 bases and J by 3 bases, with 11 bases between them.

This clone was detected only a few times. This chain uses TRBV7-3 with TRBJ1-5, with D uncertain. Trimming removed 9 bases at V and 4 bases at J, with 22 bases between. Germline CDR1 SGHTA, CDR2 FQGTGA. The CDR3 length is 16 residues. The CDR3 spells CARTPGRDKENQPQHF. CDR3 DNA: TGTGCCAGGACCCCTGGGAGAGACAAGGAAAATCAGCCCCAGCATTTT.

CDR3 loop: CAIRGSQGDGYTF. Here the CDR3 DNA reads TGTGCCATCAGGGGATCACAGGGAGATGGCTACACCTTC. The V call is TRBV10-3, the J call TRBJ1-2, with D possibly TRBD1 on 6 matching bases. V gave up 6 bases and J gave up 6 bases, with 14 bases separating them. Germline V gene sequence: CDR1 ENHRY, CDR2 SYGVKD. This CDR3 comprises 13 residues.

The CDR3 DNA reads as TGCGCCAGCAGGACGCGGGAAGAGCAGTACTTC. Encoded protein: CASRTREEQYF. The chain recombines TRBV10-1 with TRBJ2-7; D perhaps matches TRBD2 (6 bases). This CDR3 has 11 amino acids. Germline loops: CDR1 WNHNN, CDR2 SYGVQD (reference sequence). Trimming cost V 6 bases and J 7 bases, with 10 bases left between them.

This clone was observed a handful of times. This chain uses TRBV10-3 with TRBJ1-2, with TRBD1 as a possible D gene (5 bases). The germline V gene has CDR1 ENHRY and CDR2 SYGVKD. V lost 2 bases, J lost 4 bases, and 8 bases lay in between. This CDR3 contains 13 residues. For the CDR3, the DNA is TGTGCCATCAGTGAGCAGGGCCTCTATGGCTACACCTTC. Amino acid sequence: CAISEQGLYGYTF.

There are a few counts of this clone. This chain links TRBV2 with TRBJ1-1, with D tentatively TRBD1 (5 bases). Trimming took off 1 base at V and 1 base at J, with 7 bases between the two ends. CDR1 and CDR2 (germline): SNHLY, FYNNEI. The CDR3 contains 14 residues. Here the CDR3 reads CASSEVGGNTEAFF. CDR3 nucleotides: TGTGCCAGCAGTGAAGTCGGGGGGAACACTGAAGCTTTCTTT.

The rearrangement links TRBV28 to TRBJ2-1; 10 positions agree with TRBD2. This CDR3 is 17 amino acids long. V shed 6 bases, J shed 2 bases, and the junction held 10 bases outside the gene matches. The V gene's germline CDR1 is MDHEN and CDR2 SYDVKM. The chain's CDR3 is CASSDLSAGGPYNEQFF. CDR3 coding DNA: TGTGCCAGCAGCGACCTCTCAGCGGGAGGGCCCTACAATGAGCAGTTCTTC.

The rearrangement links TRBV5-1 to TRBJ1-1, with TRBD1 matching 9 bases. In germline, CDR1 is SGHRS, CDR2 YFSETQ. The CDR3 runs to 14 residues. Trimming at V came to 4 bases and at J to 4 bases, leaving 5 bases not matched to a gene. CDR3 bases: TGCGCCAGCAGCGATGGACAGGGGATCACTGAAGCTTTCTTT. Translating gives CASSDGQGITEAFF. The variable domain in full, completed from reference TRBV5-1 and TRBJ1-1, reads KAGVTQTPRYLIKTRGQQVTLSCSPISGHRSVSWYQQTPGQGLQFLFEYFSETQRNKGNFPGRFSGRQFSNSRSEMNVSTLELGDSALYLCASSDGQGITEAFFGQGTRLTVV.

J is TRBJ2-3 and V is TRBV11-3, with D tentatively TRBD2 (6 bases). CDR1 is SGHNT, CDR2 YENEEA, per germline. The CDR3 runs 16 residues. Trimming took 5 bases from V and 6 from J, leaving 21 bases between them. DNA for the CDR3: TGTGCCAGCAGCCGAGGGACCGGGACTGACGGGGATACGCAGTATTTT. This sequence encodes CASSRGTGTDGDTQYF. The variable domain in full, completed from reference TRBV11-3 and TRBJ2-3, reads EAGVVQSPRYKIIEKKQPVAFWCNPISGHNTLYWYLQNLGQGPELLIRYENEEAVDDSQLPKDRFSAERLKGVDSTLKIQPAELGDSAVYLCASSRGTGTDGDTQYFGPGTRLTVL.

This clone was seen a handful of times. This chain uses TRBV6-1 with TRBJ1-1; D might be TRBD1 (6 bases). Germline V CDR1 and CDR2: MNHNS, SASEGT. With 4 bases removed from V and 3 bases from J, the gap between germline ends came to 15 bases. The CDR3 loop spans 15 amino acids. In nucleotides, the CDR3 is TGTGCCAGCAGTGCTCAGGGGTTTGGGGACACTGAAGCTTTCTTT. It is translated as CASSAQGFGDTEAFF.

This clone was picked up a small number of times. The chain is built from TRBV7-2 and TRBJ2-3; D possibly corresponds to TRBD2 (6 bases). The V end lost 3 bases, the J end lost 6 bases, and 13 bases lay between the germline ends. The germline CDR1 and CDR2 sequences are SGHTA and FQGNSA. The CDR3 has 14 amino acids. The CDR3 spells CASSLGLAWDTQYF. Here the CDR3 DNA reads TGTGCCAGCAGCTTGGGGCTAGCGTGGGATACGCAGTATTTT.

The rearrangement joins TRBV6-5 to TRBJ1-1, with D perhaps matching TRBD1 (6 bases). Between the trimmed V and J ends, which lost 6 bases and 0 bases, there was a span of 11 bases. The CDR3 has 14 amino acids. CDR1 is MNHEY, CDR2 SVGAGI, per germline. CDR3 nucleotide sequence: TGTGCCAGCAGGCGGACAGTCATGAACACTGAAGCTTTCTTT. Translated: CASRRTVMNTEAFF.

CDR3 residues: CASSLAPGGGAQETQYF. CDR3 in DNA: TGTGCCAGCAGCTTAGCTCCAGGCGGAGGGGCCCAAGAGACCCAGTACTTC. The V gene is TRBV11-3, the J gene TRBJ2-5; a possible D gene is TRBD2 (6 bases). Per germline, CDR1 SGHNT and CDR2 YENEEA. V was shortened by 1 base and J by 1 base, with 16 bases between the two germline ends. The CDR3 loop spans 17 amino acids.

This clone was detected only a few times. V and J are TRBV19 and TRBJ1-5; D remains ambiguous. Trimming shortened V by 0 bases and J by 4 bases, and 7 bases separated the two germline ends. CDR1 and CDR2 from the germline V gene are LNHDA and SQIVND (reference sequence). The CDR3 is 14 residues long. This CDR3 is CASSIDGRNQPQHF. CDR3 sequence (DNA): TGTGCCAGTAGTATAGATGGCAGGAATCAGCCCCAGCATTTT.

The chain combines TRBV9 with TRBJ1-2, with 8 bases that match TRBD1. Germline V gene sequence: CDR1 SGDLS, CDR2 YYNGEE. After removal of 5 bases from V and 4 bases from J, the junction contained 13 bases not matched to a gene. The CDR3 runs 16 residues. CDR3 amino acids: CASSAQGDRFSYGYTF. The CDR3, as DNA: TGTGCCAGCAGTGCACAGGGGGACAGGTTTAGCTATGGCTACACCTTC.

The genes are TRBV7-9 and TRBJ2-5; the match to TRBD2 covers 7 bases. The CDR3 covers 16 residues. Trimming removed 3 bases from V and 0 bases from J; junction bases left unmatched: 7. Germline CDR1 is SEHNR and CDR2 is FQNEAQ (reference sequence). The CDR3 region has the DNA TGTGCCAGCAGCTTTAGGGCTAGCGGCAACCAAGAGACCCAGTACTTC. This encodes CASSFRASGNQETQYF.

Many counts were recorded for this clone. V is TRBV7-2 and J is TRBJ1-5; maybe TRBD1 (6 bases). CDR1 and CDR2 (germline): SGHTA, FQGNSA. V was trimmed by 5 bases and J by 6 bases, leaving 17 bases between them. This CDR3 is 15 amino acids long. Here the CDR3 DNA reads TGTGCCAGCAGCCCACAGGGACGAGGGGGTCAGCCCCAGCATTTT. Its protein product is CASSPQGRGGQPQHF. The variable domain in full, with the rest retrieved from reference TRBV7-2 and TRBJ1-5, is GAGVSQSPSNKVTEKGKDVELRCDPISGHTALYWYRQSLGQGLEFLIYFQGNSAPDKSGLPSDRFSAERTGGSVSTLTIQRTQQEDSAVYLCASSPQGRGGQPQHFGDGTRLSIL.

The chain combines TRBV12-5 with TRBJ2-5; 8 nucleotides line up with TRBD1. The germline V gene has CDR1 LGHNT and CDR2 FRNRAP. Unmatched junction bases numbered 2, after V lost 4 bases and J lost 1 base. This CDR3 is built from 14 residues. CDR3 amino acids: CASGSGQGQETQYF. CDR3 bases: TGTGCTAGTGGTTCCGGACAGGGCCAAGAGACCCAGTACTTC.